Presented here are 5 T cell receptor beta chains from one specimen sequenced in a study of response to subunit inactivated influenza vaccine. TCRdb passed the RT-PCR reads through MiXCR, listing each CDR3 protein once. The sample lists hundreds of thousands of distinct CDR3 sequences; more than 11% were seen once. The sequencing used PBMCs from blood, collected around two weeks before vaccination. These receptors were obtained from a man aged 50 or older who received an inactivated influenza vaccine.

Only a few counts were recorded for this clonotype. The rearrangement links TRBV12-3 or TRBV12-4 to TRBJ2-7; the D gene is possibly TRBD1 (6 bases). CDR3 length: 15 residues. V lost 4 bases and J 2 bases, leaving 15 bases between the germline ends. The CDR3 sequence: CASSSAGTKTYEQYF. In DNA, the CDR3 is TGTGCCAGCAGTTCGGCCGGGACAAAGACCTACGAGCAGTACTTC.

Regarding this clonotype: Sequence at one end of the junction differs from germline and may be a read error. The V gene is TRBV12-3 or TRBV12-4, the J gene TRBJ2-5; a possible D gene is TRBD1 (6 bases). The CDR3 spans 11 residues. The chain's CDR3 is CASSLGRGSSF. CDR3 nucleotides: TGTGCCAGCAGTTTGGGCAGGGGTTCTTCCTTC.

This clonotype was observed a few times. The chain employs TRBV5-8 and TRBJ2-1; 11 bases line up with TRBD2. The V gene's germline CDR1 is SGHTS and CDR2 YDEGEE. Trimming removed 4 bases from V and 2 bases from J; junction bases left unmatched: 8. CDR3 length: 17 residues. CDR3: CASSGGGGLAAYNEQFF. DNA for the CDR3: TGTGCCAGCAGCGGAGGTGGGGGACTAGCGGCCTACAATGAGCAGTTCTTC.

This clonotype was detected many times. The chain recombines TRBV29-1 with TRBJ2-7, with 9 bases matching TRBD2. V lost 4 bases to trimming and J lost 0 bases; unmatched junction nucleotides: 16. The CDR3 runs to 18 residues. Germline V CDR1 and CDR2: SQVTM, ANQGSEA. The CDR3 nucleotides are TGCAGCGTTGGGGGCAGAATAGCGGGGGCGGGAGGCTCCTACGAGCAGTACTTC. It translates to CSVGGRIAGAGGSYEQYF.

V and J are TRBV27 and TRBJ1-3; D uncertain. V was pared by 6 bases and J by 0 bases, with 9 bases between. CDR1 and CDR2 (germline): MNHEY, SMNVEV (reference sequence). CDR3 size: 14 residues. CDR3 in DNA: TGTGCCAGCAGCCTCAGTGACTCTGGAAACACCATATATTTT. It specifies CASSLSDSGNTIYF.